This T cell receptor beta chain was found in a study of CXCR3-negative and CXCR3-positive naive CD8 T cells. As regards this clonotype: Its cognate antigen is unknown.

The CDR3 consists of 15 residues. Germline V gene lookup returns CDR1 MGHRA and CDR2 YSYEKL. Findings of the study overall: When CXCR3-positive naive cells were set against CXCR3-negative naive cells, the former had more hydrophobic TRB CDR3s.

All TRB cDNA libraries came from 5' RACE performed with UMI labels. For each CDR3 protein, TCRdb gives one entry from its re-call of the 5' RACE reads, without DNA. The sample has about 130,000 distinct CDR3 sequences; the top ten hold 0.5% to 0.75%. This TCR was sampled from a human donor in good health. Some clones in this sample may be carry-over from other donors' samples. What was sequenced was naive CXCR3+ CD8+ T cells from blood. Specified subset: CD45RO-CCR7+CD27+CD95- naive CD8+ T cells expressing CXCR3 (TNR3+). This chain joins TRBV4-1 and TRBJ2-1; TCRdb outputs TRBD1, but without DNA this stays unchecked. CDR3 sequence reads: CASSQGDRTYNEQFF.